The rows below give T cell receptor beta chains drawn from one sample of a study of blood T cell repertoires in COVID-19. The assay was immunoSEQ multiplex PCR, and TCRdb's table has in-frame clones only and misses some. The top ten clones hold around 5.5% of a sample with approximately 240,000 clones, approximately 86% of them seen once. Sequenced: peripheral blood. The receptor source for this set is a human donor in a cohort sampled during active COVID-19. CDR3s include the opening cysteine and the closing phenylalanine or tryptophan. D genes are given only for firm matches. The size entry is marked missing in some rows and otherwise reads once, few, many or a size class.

CDR3aa: CASSLYNQPQHF; CDR3nt: TGTGCCAGCAGTCTCTATAATCAGCCCCAGCATTTT; d_gene: .; len: 12; j_gene: TRBJ1-5; v_gene: TRBV12-3/TRBV12-4; abundance: .
CDR3aa: CASSPPPWDSSYNEQFF; CDR3nt: TGTGCCAGCAGCCCACCCCCCTGGGACAGCTCCTACAATGAGCAGTTCTTC; d_gene: TRBD1; len: 17; j_gene: TRBJ2-1; v_gene: TRBV9; abundance: .
CDR3aa: CASSQRGTGFTEAFF; CDR3nt: TGTGCCAGCAGTCAAAGAGGGACAGGGTTCACTGAAGCTTTCTTT; d_gene: TRBD1; len: 15; j_gene: TRBJ1-1; v_gene: TRBV2; abundance: .
CDR3aa: CASSLRPSGQGRMNTEAFF; CDR3nt: TGCGCCAGCAGCTTGCGTCCCTCGGGACAGGGGAGGATGAACACTGAAGCTTTCTTT; d_gene: TRBD1; len: 19; j_gene: TRBJ1-1; v_gene: TRBV5-1; abundance: .
CDR3aa: CASSGGTSGSYEQYF; CDR3nt: TGTGCCAGCAGTGGAGGGACTAGCGGGAGCTACGAGCAGTACTTC; d_gene: TRBD2; len: 15; j_gene: TRBJ2-7; v_gene: TRBV2; abundance: .
CDR3aa: CASRAASGRALNEQFF; CDR3nt: TGTGCCAGCAGAGCAGCTAGCGGGAGGGCCCTCAATGAGCAGTTCTTC; d_gene: TRBD2; len: 16; j_gene: TRBJ2-1; v_gene: TRBV27; abundance: .
CDR3aa: CASSLYRWSGEQFF; CDR3nt: TGTGCCAGCAGCTTGTACCGTTGGAGTGGTGAGCAGTTCTTC; d_gene: .; len: 14; j_gene: TRBJ2-1; v_gene: TRBV7-2; abundance: few
CDR3aa: CASSYLGTSNEKLFF; CDR3nt: TGTGCCAGCAGTTACCTAGGGACATCTAATGAAAAACTGTTTTTT; d_gene: .; len: 15; j_gene: TRBJ1-4; v_gene: TRBV6-6; abundance: .
CDR3aa: CASSLGEYGYTF; CDR3nt: TGTGCCAGCAGCTTAGGAGAGTATGGCTACACCTTC; d_gene: .; len: 12; j_gene: TRBJ1-2; v_gene: TRBV7-9; abundance: .
CDR3aa: CASSSQTGGVGYTF; CDR3nt: TGTGCCAGCAGTTCCCAGACAGGGGGAGTTGGCTACACCTTC; d_gene: TRBD1; len: 14; j_gene: TRBJ1-2; v_gene: TRBV6-6; abundance: .
CDR3aa: CASSADRRYGYTF; CDR3nt: TGCGCCAGCAGTGCTGACAGACGGTATGGCTACACCTTC; d_gene: .; len: 13; j_gene: TRBJ1-2; v_gene: TRBV10-1; abundance: .
CDR3aa: CATSPGLAGQETQYF; CDR3nt: TGTGCCACCAGCCCGGGACTAGCGGGACAAGAGACCCAGTACTTC; d_gene: TRBD2; len: 15; j_gene: TRBJ2-5; v_gene: TRBV24-1; abundance: .
CDR3aa: CASSFRDIGNEQYF; CDR3nt: TGTGCCAGCTCATTCCGGGACATAGGCAACGAGCAGTACTTC; d_gene: .; len: 14; j_gene: TRBJ2-7; v_gene: TRBV18; abundance: .
CDR3aa: CASNRGSGNEQYF; CDR3nt: TGTGCCAGCAACAGGGGGTCGGGGAACGAGCAGTACTTC; d_gene: TRBD1; len: 13; j_gene: TRBJ2-7; v_gene: TRBV7-9; abundance: .
CDR3aa: CASSEGLAVYNEQFF; CDR3nt: TGTGCCAGCAGCGAGGGACTAGCGGTCTACAATGAGCAGTTCTTC; d_gene: TRBD2; len: 15; j_gene: TRBJ2-1; v_gene: TRBV9; abundance: .
CDR3aa: CATSDYGTSGKYNEQFF; CDR3nt: TGTGCCACCAGTGATTACGGGACTAGCGGTAAATACAATGAGCAGTTCTTC; d_gene: TRBD2; len: 17; j_gene: TRBJ2-1; v_gene: TRBV24-1; abundance: .
CDR3aa: CASSRPLGAGSETQYF; CDR3nt: TGTGCCAGCAGCCGACCCCTAGGCGCAGGGTCGGAGACCCAGTACTTC; d_gene: .; len: 16; j_gene: TRBJ2-5; v_gene: TRBV7-9; abundance: .
CDR3aa: CASRRIRTPVTDTQYF; CDR3nt: TGTGCCAGCAGGCGGATCCGGACACCCGTCACAGATACGCAGTATTTT; d_gene: .; len: 16; j_gene: TRBJ2-3; v_gene: TRBV27; abundance: .